Listed here are 25 T cell receptor beta chains from one sample, sequenced in a study of T cells in Graves' hyperthyroidism and ophthalmopathy. The source material, RNA transcripts, was used to amplify TCR beta CDR3 regions. HTBI primers drove first-round RT-PCR of the TCR CDR3. TCRdb itself ran the multiplex PCR reads through MiXCR, one entry per CDR3 protein. The sample lists 600,000 to 900,000 distinct CDR3 sequences, around 15% seen once, with 8.4% in the top ten. The specimen was blood. The origin of the receptors is a man aged 18 to 29 with Graves' hyperthyroidism.

This clonotype appeared a few times. The J gene is TRBJ2-5, the V gene TRBV20-1; 12 nucleotides match TRBD2. Per the germline V gene, CDR1 is DFQATT and CDR2 is SNEGSKA (reference sequence). The CDR3 extends over 15 amino acids. The trim removed 3 bases at V and 4 bases at J, leaving 6 bases unmatched. CDR3 nucleotides: TGCAGTGCTAGTGGAACGACTAGCGGGAGAGAGACCCAGTACTTC. Amino acid sequence: CSASGTTSGRETQYF.

The genes are TRBV7-2 and TRBJ1-5; tentative D call: TRBD1 (5 bases). From germline, CDR1 is SGHTA and CDR2 FQGNSA. CDR3 length equals 12 residues. Trimming left V 4 bases short and J 7 bases short, with 8 bases between. The CDR3 DNA reads as TGTGCCAGCAGCTGGAGGGACCAGCCCCAGCATTTT. It specifies CASSWRDQPQHF.

This clonotype was observed a few times. Possible read error: a much larger clone is one base away. V and J are TRBV12-3 or TRBV12-4 and TRBJ2-1; 15 bases fit TRBD2. The CDR3 consists of 16 residues. J was trimmed by 4 bases and V by 6 bases; bases with no gene match: 4. The CDR3 loop is CASRAGTSGGYNEQFF. DNA of the CDR3: TGTGCCAGCAGAGCAGGGACTAGCGGGGGGTACAATGAGCAGTTCTTC.

This clonotype came up many times. This chain connects TRBV30 to TRBJ1-5; possibly TRBD1 for D (5 bases). There are 13 residues in the CDR3. Germline V lookup: CDR1 GTSNPN, CDR2 SVGIG (reference sequence). Trimming took 2 bases from V and 4 from J, leaving 9 bases between them. The CDR3 spells CAWSTAGNQPQHF. Written as DNA, the CDR3 is TGTGCCTGGAGTACCGCAGGGAATCAGCCCCAGCATTTT.

The gene calls are TRBV7-6 and TRBJ1-1; D is undetermined. CDR1 SGHVS and CDR2 FNYEAQ come from the germline V gene. V was clipped by 3 bases and J by 4 bases, with 15 bases between them. This CDR3 has 15 residues. The CDR3 DNA reads TGTGCCAGCAGCTTCGAGGTGAATTGGGGCACTGAAGCTTTCTTT. It is translated as CASSFEVNWGTEAFF.

The V call is TRBV4-1, the J call TRBJ1-2; D gene unclear. The CDR3 sequence is 16 residues long. The V gene's germline CDR1 is MGHRA and CDR2 YSYEKL. The V and J ends lost 1 base and 0 bases respectively, with 12 bases between them. This chain's CDR3 is CASSQVLRVSNYGYTF. The DNA of the CDR3 is TGCGCCAGCAGCCAAGTCCTAAGGGTTTCTAACTATGGCTACACCTTC.

J is TRBJ2-3 and V is TRBV5-6, with no clear D. The CDR3 is 16 residues long. CDR1 and CDR2 (germline): SGHDT, YYEEEE. V was clipped by 0 bases and J by 4 bases, with 15 bases between them. Written as DNA, the CDR3 is TGTGCCAGCAGCTTGGCCGACACTCTTGGGCCAGATACGCAGTATTTT. Encoded protein: CASSLADTLGPDTQYF.

Concerning this clonotype itself: This clone may be a read error of a much larger clone one base away. This chain links TRBV7-9 with TRBJ2-7; possible D gene TRBD2, 5 bases. The CDR3 is 16 amino acids. CDR1 and CDR2 from the germline V gene are SEHNR and FQNEAQ (reference sequence). Trimming pared 0 bases from V and 1 base from J, leaving 13 bases between. CDR3 protein: CASSLARLTGSYEQYF. The CDR3 bases are TGTGCCAGCAGCTTAGCGCGATTAACGGGATCCTACGAGCAGTACTTC.

This clonotype was seen only a few times. J is TRBJ2-3 and V is TRBV29-1; D is possibly TRBD1 (5 bases). V lost 6 bases to trimming and J lost 4 bases, with 20 bases between them. CDR1 is SQVTM, CDR2 ANQGSEA, per germline. The CDR3 is 15 amino acids. This CDR3 reads CSVATDSLESDTQYF. In DNA, the CDR3 is TGCAGCGTCGCTACTGACAGTTTGGAGTCAGATACGCAGTATTTT.

In this sample, this clonotype turned up a few times. The rearrangement links TRBV9 to TRBJ2-2; D not certain. Germline lookup yields CDR1 SGDLS and CDR2 YYNGEE. The CDR3 length is 15 residues. V shed 6 bases and J shed 5 bases, with 17 bases lying between them. CDR3: CASNRRASSTGELFF. CDR3 nucleotides: TGTGCCAGCAACCGAAGGGCCAGTTCAACCGGGGAGCTGTTTTTT.

The chain couples TRBV15 to TRBJ2-7; 12 bases line up with TRBD2. This CDR3 region has 16 residues. The germline CDR1 and CDR2 sequences are LNHNV and YYDKDF (reference sequence). V dropped 2 bases and J dropped 3; count of bases not matched to a gene: 5. This chain's CDR3 is CATSRTLTSGSYEQYF. CDR3 bases: TGTGCCACCAGCAGAACCCTGACTAGCGGGAGCTACGAGCAGTACTTC.

The table lists this clonotype with many counts. The chain carries TRBV28 and TRBJ2-4; D perhaps matches TRBD2 (5 bases). The germline gives CDR1 MDHEN, CDR2 SYDVKM. V was shortened by 6 bases and J by 4 bases, with 10 bases between the two germline ends. The CDR3 length is 13 residues. The CDR3 here is CASRETTKNIQYF. The CDR3 DNA reads as TGTGCCAGCAGGGAGACTACTAAAAACATTCAGTACTTC.

This chain connects TRBV4-1 to TRBJ2-7, with 12 bases identical to TRBD2. CDR1 and CDR2 from the germline V gene are MGHRA and YSYEKL. V dropped 0 bases and J dropped 2; count of bases not matched to a gene: 8. CDR3 size: 18 residues. The CDR3 region has the DNA TGCGCCAGCAGCCAAGATTCGACTAGCGGGAGTGCAGCCTACGAGCAGTACTTC. Translated, it gives CASSQDSTSGSAAYEQYF.

The chain is built from TRBV19 and TRBJ2-2; 7 nucleotides align to TRBD1. This CDR3 spans 16 amino acids. Germline trimming cut 6 bases from V and 3 bases from J; bases unmatched to any gene: 10. In germline, CDR1 is LNHDA, CDR2 SQIVND (reference sequence). The CDR3 here is CASRQVGQDYTGELFF. The CDR3 coding sequence is TGTGCCAGTAGACAAGTAGGACAGGATTACACCGGGGAGCTGTTTTTT.

The rearrangement links TRBV14 to TRBJ1-2; D uncertain. Germline V gene data show CDR1 as SGHDN and CDR2 as FVKESK. Trimming cost V 1 base and J 1 base, with 7 bases left between them. The CDR3 contains 14 residues. CDR3 residues: CASSQGAFNYGYTF. CDR3 nucleotide sequence: TGTGCCAGCAGCCAAGGGGCGTTTAACTATGGCTACACCTTC.

The chain links TRBV4-2 to TRBJ2-1; 14 bases agree with TRBD2. The CDR3 extends over 17 amino acids. Germline loops: CDR1 LGHNA, CDR2 YNFKEQ. V dropped 5 bases and J dropped 7; count of bases not matched to a gene: 10. Here the CDR3 reads CASSKPTSGRAGNEQFF. The CDR3 coding sequence is TGTGCCAGCAGCAAACCGACTAGCGGGAGGGCGGGGAATGAGCAGTTCTTC.

This clonotype has more than one count but fewer than ten. V is TRBV9 and J is TRBJ2-5; D possibly matches TRBD1 or TRBD2 (6 bases each). Trimming stripped 4 bases from V and 1 base from J, with 20 bases between. The CDR3 consists of 17 residues. The germline V gene encodes CDR1 SGDLS and CDR2 YYNGEE. The CDR3 sequence is CASSPGGGLLSQETQYF. The CDR3 coding sequence is TGTGCCAGCAGCCCAGGAGGGGGACTCCTGTCCCAAGAGACCCAGTACTTC.

This clonotype was detected many times. V usage is TRBV30 and J usage is TRBJ1-2; 8 nucleotides align to TRBD1. The germline V gene encodes CDR1 GTSNPN and CDR2 SVGIG (reference sequence). The V and J ends lost 0 bases and 4 bases, in that order; junction bases with no gene match: 4. This CDR3 spans 14 amino acids. The CDR3 coding sequence is TGTGCCTGGAGTGTACAGGGGGGGTTCTATGGCTACACCTTC. Its translation is CAWSVQGGFYGYTF.

The chain uses TRBV7-8 and TRBJ1-1, with TRBD1 matching 7 bases. With V trimmed by 5 bases and J by 4 bases, 7 bases remained unmatched. The CDR3 contains 14 residues. Germline V lookup: CDR1 SGHVS, CDR2 FQNEAQ. CDR3 region: CASSAYRGGTEAFF. Written as DNA, the CDR3 is TGTGCCAGCAGCGCGTACAGGGGAGGCACTGAAGCTTTCTTT.

This clonotype was seen many times. The chain combines TRBV28 with TRBJ1-5; 7 nucleotides line up with TRBD1. The CDR3 has 16 residues. Losses at the gene ends were 5 bases for V and 7 bases for J; bases not matched to a gene: 14. CDR1 and CDR2 from the germline V gene are MDHEN and SYDVKM. The chain's CDR3 is CASSLRGAGGGQPQHF. The CDR3 DNA reads TGTGCCAGCAGTCTCCGGGGCGCAGGGGGTGGGCAGCCCCAGCATTTT.

This clonotype was seen only a few times. The rearrangement joins TRBV5-4 to TRBJ1-1; 7 bases are shared with TRBD1. Trimming cost V 4 bases and J 4 bases; bases outside gene matches: 19. Germline CDR1 SGHNT, CDR2 YYREEE (reference sequence). The CDR3 consists of 18 residues. This CDR3 is CASSRRRQVLQGSTEAFF. DNA of the CDR3: TGTGCCAGCAGCCGCCGAAGACAGGTACTACAGGGGAGCACTGAAGCTTTCTTT.

A few counts support this clonotype. The chain couples TRBV19 to TRBJ2-7; 7 bases are shared with TRBD1. CDR1 LNHDA and CDR2 SQIVND come from the germline V gene (reference sequence). The CDR3 extends over 14 amino acids. Germline trimming cut 5 bases from V and 1 base from J; bases unmatched to any gene: 5. Here the CDR3 DNA reads TGTGCCAGTAGTCTCGACAGGGTTTCCTACGAGCAGTACTTC. It translates to CASSLDRVSYEQYF. The whole variable domain, filled in from reference TRBV19 and TRBJ2-7, reads DGGITQSPKYLFRKEGQNVTLSCEQNLNHDAMYWYRQDPGQGLRLIYYSQIVNDFQKGDIAEGYSVSREKKESFPLTVTSAQKNPTAFYLCASSLDRVSYEQYFGPGTRLTVT.

Turning to this clonotype: Sequence at one end of the junction differs from germline and may be a read error. V and J are TRBV24-1 and TRBJ2-1, with 7 bases aligning to TRBD1. The CDR3 totals 20 residues. Germline V gene lookup returns CDR1 KGHDR and CDR2 SFDVKD. CDR3 loop: CATSDSTTGWGLVTYKEQFF. The CDR3 DNA reads as TGTGCCACCAGTGATTCTACGACAGGGTGGGGGTTAGTGACCTACAAGGAGCAGTTCTTC.

At least ten counts were recorded for this clonotype. This chain joins TRBV7-9 and TRBJ2-7; TRBD2 matches at 10 bases. The V gene end was trimmed by 5 bases and the J gene end by 5 bases; junction bases not matched to a gene: 15. Germline V gene lookup returns CDR1 SEHNR and CDR2 FQNEAQ (reference sequence). CDR3 size: 17 residues. CDR3 sequence (DNA): TGTGCCAGCAGCAAAAGGCAGCGGGAGGGCCTTCGGAACGAGCAGTACTTC. It is translated as CASSKRQREGLRNEQYF.

This clonotype occurred many times. The V and J genes are TRBV6-6 and TRBJ1-1; 12 nucleotides agree with TRBD1. The germline gives CDR1 MNHNY, CDR2 SVGAGI (reference sequence). With 0 bases clipped from V and 0 bases from J, the junction kept 5 bases outside the gene matches. The CDR3 totals 18 residues. The CDR3: CASSYSVGQGAMNTEAFF. CDR3 nucleotides: TGTGCCAGCAGTTACTCGGTGGGACAGGGGGCCATGAACACTGAAGCTTTCTTT.